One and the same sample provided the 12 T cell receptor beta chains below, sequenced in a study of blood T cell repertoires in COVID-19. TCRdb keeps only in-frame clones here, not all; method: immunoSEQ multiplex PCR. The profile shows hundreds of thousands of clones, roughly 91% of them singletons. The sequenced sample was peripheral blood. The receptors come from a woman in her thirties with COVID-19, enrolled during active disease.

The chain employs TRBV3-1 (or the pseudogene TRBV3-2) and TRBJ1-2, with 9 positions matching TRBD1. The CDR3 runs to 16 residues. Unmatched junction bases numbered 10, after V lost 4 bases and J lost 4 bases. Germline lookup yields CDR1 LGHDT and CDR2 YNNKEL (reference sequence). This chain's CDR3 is CASSLTGGGLVYGYTF. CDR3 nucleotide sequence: TGTGCCAGCAGCCTTACAGGGGGCGGTCTCGTCTATGGCTACACCTTC.

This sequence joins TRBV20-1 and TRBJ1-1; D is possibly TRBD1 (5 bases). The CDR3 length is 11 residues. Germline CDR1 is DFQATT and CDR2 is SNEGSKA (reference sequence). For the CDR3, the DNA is TGCATAGCAGGGAAGAACACTGAAGCTTTCTTT. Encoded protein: CIAGKNTEAFF.

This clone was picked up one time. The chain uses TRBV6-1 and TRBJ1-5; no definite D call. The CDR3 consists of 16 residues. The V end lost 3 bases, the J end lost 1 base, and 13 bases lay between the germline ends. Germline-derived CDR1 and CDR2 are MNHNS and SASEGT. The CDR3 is CASSEDLVGSNQPQHF. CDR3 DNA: TGTGCCAGCAGTGAGGACTTAGTGGGCAGCAATCAGCCCCAGCATTTT.

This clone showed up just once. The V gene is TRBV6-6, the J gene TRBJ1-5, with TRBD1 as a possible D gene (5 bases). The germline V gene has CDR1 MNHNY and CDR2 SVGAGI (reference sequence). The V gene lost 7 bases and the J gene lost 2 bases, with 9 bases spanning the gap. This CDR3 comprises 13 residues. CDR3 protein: CASKTAGNQPQHF. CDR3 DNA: TGTGCCAGCAAGACAGCCGGCAATCAGCCCCAGCATTTT.

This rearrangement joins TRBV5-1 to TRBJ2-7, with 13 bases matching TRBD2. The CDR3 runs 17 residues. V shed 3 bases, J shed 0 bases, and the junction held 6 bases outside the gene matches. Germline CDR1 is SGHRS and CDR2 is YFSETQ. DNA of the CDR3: TGCGCCAGCAGCTGGGGACTAGCGGGGACGAGCTCCTACGAGCAGTACTTC. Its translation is CASSWGLAGTSSYEQYF.

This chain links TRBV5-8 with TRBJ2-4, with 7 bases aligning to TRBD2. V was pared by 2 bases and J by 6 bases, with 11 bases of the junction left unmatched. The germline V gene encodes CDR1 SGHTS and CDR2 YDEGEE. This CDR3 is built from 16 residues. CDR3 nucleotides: TGTGCCAGCAGCTTCGGGGGGACTCTCTCGGCAAACATTCAGTACTTC. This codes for CASSFGGTLSANIQYF.

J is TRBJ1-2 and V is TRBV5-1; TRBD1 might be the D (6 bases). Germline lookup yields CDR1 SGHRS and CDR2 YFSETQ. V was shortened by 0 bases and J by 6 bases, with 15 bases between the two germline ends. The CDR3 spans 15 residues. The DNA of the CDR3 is TGCGCCAGCAGCTTGGGTTCGGGGGCGGGAGATGGCTACACCTTC. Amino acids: CASSLGSGAGDGYTF.

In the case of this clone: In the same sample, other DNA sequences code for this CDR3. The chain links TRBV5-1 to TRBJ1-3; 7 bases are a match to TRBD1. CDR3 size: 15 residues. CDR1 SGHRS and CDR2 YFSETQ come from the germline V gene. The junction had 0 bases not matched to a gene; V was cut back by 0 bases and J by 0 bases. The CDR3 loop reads CASSLDRGSGNTIYF. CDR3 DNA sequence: TGCGCCAGCAGCTTGGACAGGGGCTCTGGAAACACCATATATTTT.

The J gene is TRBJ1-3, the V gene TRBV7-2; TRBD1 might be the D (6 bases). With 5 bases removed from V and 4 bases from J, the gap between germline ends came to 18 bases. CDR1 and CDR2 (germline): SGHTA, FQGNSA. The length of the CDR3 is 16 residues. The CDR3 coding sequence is TGTGCCAGCAGCCCCGAAAGGGCAGGGGTGGGAAACACCATATATTTT. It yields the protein CASSPERAGVGNTIYF.

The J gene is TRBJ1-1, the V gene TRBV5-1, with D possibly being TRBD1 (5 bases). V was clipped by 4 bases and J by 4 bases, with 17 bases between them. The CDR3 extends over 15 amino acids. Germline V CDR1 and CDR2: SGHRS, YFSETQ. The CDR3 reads CASSPRQLMGTEAFF. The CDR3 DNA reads TGCGCCAGCAGCCCCCGACAGTTAATGGGCACTGAAGCTTTCTTT.

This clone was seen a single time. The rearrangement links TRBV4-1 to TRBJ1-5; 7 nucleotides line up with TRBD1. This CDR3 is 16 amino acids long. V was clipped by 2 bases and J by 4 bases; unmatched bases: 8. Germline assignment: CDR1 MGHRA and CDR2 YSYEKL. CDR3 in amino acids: CASSQPGDSRNQPQHF. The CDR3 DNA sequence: TGCGCCAGCAGCCAACCCGGGGACAGCCGAAATCAGCCCCAGCATTTT.

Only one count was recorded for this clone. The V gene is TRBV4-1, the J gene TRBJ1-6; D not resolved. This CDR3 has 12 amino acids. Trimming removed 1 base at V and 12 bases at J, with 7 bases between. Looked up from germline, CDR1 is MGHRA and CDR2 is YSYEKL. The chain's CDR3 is CASSQGALPLHF. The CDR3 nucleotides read TGCGCCAGCAGCCAAGGGGCTCTACCCCTCCACTTT.